This T cell receptor (beta chain) was observed in a study of T cell repertoires in cytomegalovirus infection. Study context: Evidence of both CMV infection and a matching HLA type came from public TCR beta signatures. Notes on the study in general: The cumulative frequency of public TCR beta families identified carriers of CMV plus the relevant HLA.

This clonotype was detected only a few times. Antigen unknown. J lost 3 bases, V lost 2 bases, and 13 bases had no gene match. This CDR3 has 17 amino acids. Germline V gene lookup returns CDR1 SGHAT and CDR2 FQNNGV. TCRdb re-derived calls from the reads in MiXCR, one entry per CDR3 protein. The table lists 200,000 to 250,000 distinct CDR3 sequences, about 40% of them singletons. Material: CD8+ T cells from cultured PBMCs, obtained from culture after CMV antigen stimulation. The receptor was derived from a human donor in good health (CMV status not recorded). Some clones in this sample may be carry-over from other donors' samples. The V gene is TRBV11-2, the J gene TRBJ2-7, with 7 bases matching TRBD2. This chain's CDR3 is CASSLIRRGGKSYEQYF. The DNA for the CDR3 is TGTGCCAGCAGCTTAATTAGGCGCGGGGGAAAAAGCTACGAGCAGTACTTC.